Sequencing of this T cell receptor (beta chain) was carried out in a study of T-cell reconstitution after alpha-beta-depleted transplantation in children. Of note for this clonotype: Its antigen is not identified. One end of the junction does not line up with germline, which may come from a read error.

Whole-study results and caveats: One year post-transplant, T-cell counts and diversity were largely derived from T cells produced anew.

The CDR3 has 18 amino acids. In germline, CDR1 is LGHDT, CDR2 YNNKEL (reference sequence). TCRbeta library construction was performed incorporating unique molecular identifiers. TCRdb called the PCR reads again in MiXCR, with one record for every CDR3 protein. Of hundreds of thousands of distinct CDR3 sequences in the sample, 10% to 15% are singletons; the top ten hold roughly 2.3%. This sequence was found in a male patient between 10 and 17 years old who had a stem cell transplant for acute myeloid leukemia, so the T cells may come from the graft donor. The sample in question was PBMCs, mostly from graft donor cells, obtained 360 days after TCRalphabeta/CD19-depleted stem cell transplant. The chain recombines TRBV3-1 with TRBJ2-1; 8 bases line up with TRBD2. The CDR3 protein is CASSEDYKRENCYNEQFF. CDR3 bases: TGTGCCAGCAGCGAAGATTATAAGCGGGAGAATTGCTACAATGAGCAGTTCTTC.